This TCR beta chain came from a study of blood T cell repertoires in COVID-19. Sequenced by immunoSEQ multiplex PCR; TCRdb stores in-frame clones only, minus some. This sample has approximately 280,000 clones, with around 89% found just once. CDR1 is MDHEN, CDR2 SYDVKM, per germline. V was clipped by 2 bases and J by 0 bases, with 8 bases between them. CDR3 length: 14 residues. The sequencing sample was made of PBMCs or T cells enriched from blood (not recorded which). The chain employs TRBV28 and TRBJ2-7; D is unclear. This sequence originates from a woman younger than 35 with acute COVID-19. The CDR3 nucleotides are TGTGCCAGCAGTTTAGCCGTGCGCTCCTACGAGCAGTACTTC. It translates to CASSLAVRSYEQYF.